Described below is a single TCR beta chain sequence and its context. Its antigen is unknown. This sample is part of a study of shared clonotypes between healthy human individuals. The data were produced by immunoSEQ multiplex PCR, yet TCRdb's version contains in-frame clones alone and is incomplete. This table holds about 490,000 clones, around three quarters found once. Germline values: CDR1 MDHEN, CDR2 SYDVKM. The ends were cut back, 4 bases at V and 7 bases at J, with 14 bases in the middle. CDR3 length: 13 residues. All donors qualified as healthy HIV-negative adults and had experienced no recent acute infections or vaccinations. Unsorted material relied on about 90 million PBMCs as the source of genomic DNA. General observations from the study: Donor clonotype sharing was expected to depend on sequencing depth. Sampling involved blood alone; tissue repertoires likely differ.

This sequence joins TRBV28 and TRBJ2-7; TRBD2 is a possible D gene (6 bases). The sequencing input was PBMCs. This clonotype was sampled from a woman in her 40s in good health. Some clones in this sample may be carry-over from other donors' samples. The chain's CDR3 is CASSSEGWREQYF. Here the CDR3 DNA reads TGTGCCAGCAGTTCGGAGGGATGGCGGGAGCAGTACTTC.